This T cell receptor (beta chain) was sequenced during a study of T cell responses to AZD1222 COVID-19 vaccine. Profiling relied on immunoSEQ multiplex PCR, and the TCRdb table lists in-frame clones only, not all of them. The sample includes approximately 160,000 clones, 90% to 95% seen only once; the top ten take over 4.5%. This clone was seen once. The sequencing here drew on peripheral blood, taken 28 days after the second AZD1222 dose. The sequence was collected from an adult who received the AZD1222 COVID-19 vaccine.

The CDR3 here is CASSSGTRVYNEQFF. In nucleotides, the CDR3 is TGTGCCAGCAGTTCGGGGACTAGAGTCTACAATGAGCAGTTCTTC. The rearrangement joins TRBV6-5 to TRBJ2-1; 8 nucleotides line up with TRBD2. The junction had 5 bases not matched to a gene; V was cut back by 4 bases and J by 3 bases. The CDR3 extends over 15 amino acids. Germline loops: CDR1 MNHEY, CDR2 SVGAGI.